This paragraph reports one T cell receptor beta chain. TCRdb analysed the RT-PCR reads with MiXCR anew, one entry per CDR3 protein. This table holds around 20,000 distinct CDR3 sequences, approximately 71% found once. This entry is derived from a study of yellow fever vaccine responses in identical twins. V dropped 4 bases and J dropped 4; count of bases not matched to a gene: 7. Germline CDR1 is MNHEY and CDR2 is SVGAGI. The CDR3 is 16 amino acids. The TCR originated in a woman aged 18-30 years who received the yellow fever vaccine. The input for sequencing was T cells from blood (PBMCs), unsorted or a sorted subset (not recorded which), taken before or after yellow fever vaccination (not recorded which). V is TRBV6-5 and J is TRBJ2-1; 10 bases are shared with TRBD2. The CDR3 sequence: CASSSNGLAVYNEQFF. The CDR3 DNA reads TGTGCCAGCAGTTCCAACGGACTAGCGGTTTACAATGAGCAGTTCTTC.